This record looks at one TCR beta chain sequence and its context. Its antigen is not yet known. Within one base of it there is no much larger clone, and no base qualities were kept. The data were taken from a study of T cells in Graves' hyperthyroidism and ophthalmopathy (dated by TCRdb to the late 2010s). Background for the entire study: Peripheral blood was collected at initial diagnosis, before any treatment. Prospective prediction of ophthalmopathy was tested in an independent validation cohort of about 19 hyperthyroidism patients and some 17 patients who later progressed to ophthalmopathy. To identify TCR V-J signatures that set the groups apart, the researchers used a discovery cohort of 100 patients, made up of under 45 with Graves' ophthalmopathy and some 55 with stable Graves' hyperthyroidism. Following sampling, methimazole starting at 30 mg daily was given to hyperthyroidism patients, and high-dose intravenous methylprednisolone was given to ophthalmopathy patients. In addition, the study compared T-cell repertoires in thyroid tissue and in blood from roughly six Graves' hyperthyroidism patients. The roughly 99 discovery patients were divided at random into training and test sets in a 7:3 ratio. The paper reports TCR Vbeta CDR3 sequencing of approximately 130 peripheral blood samples: approximately 43 ophthalmopathy, about 75 hyperthyroidism and around 17 progressor patients. Overall study results and their limits: A 13 V-J signature model separated ophthalmopathy from stable hyperthyroidism, with approximately 86% sensitivity and just under 84% specificity in cross-validation and 80%/75% in testing. During validation, the model predicted progression to ophthalmopathy a median of approximately 7 months ahead of onset, with approximately 70% sensitivity and around 72% specificity. Sample size was not statistically predetermined, and investigators were not blinded to group allocation. Most expanded thyroid clonotypes (frequency above 0.001) were also detected in blood, suggesting blood repertoires may reflect thyroid immune responses.

A patient counted as having stable Graves' hyperthyroidism if no progression to ophthalmopathy occurred over 18 months of follow-up. Hyperthyroidism patients were aged 18 to 65 years and newly diagnosed, with disease duration of less than 2 months. The study excluded patients with uncontrolled infections, other autoimmune diseases, pregnancy or lactation. Diagnoses were based on clinical symptoms, serum thyroxine and TRAb, thyroid ultrasound and orbital computed tomography. Ficoll-Paque density gradient centrifugation was used to isolate PBMCs from 8.5 to 10 ml of fresh peripheral blood. Total RNA was extracted with Trizol reagent, and quality was checked on an Agilent 2100 Bioanalyzer. Amplification of TCR beta CDR3 regions was carried out from RNA transcripts. For the first round of RT-PCR on the TCR CDR3, the HTBI primer set was used together with the Qiagen OneStep RT-PCR kit. A second multiplex PCR round built the libraries, followed by size selection and purification. Libraries were sequenced paired-end with 100 bp reads on an Illumina HiSeq2000. The authors' analysis ran thus. SOAPnuke was used to process the raw data, throwing out any read that contained adapters or uncalled bases, had a mean Phred below 15, or lacked an exact constant-primer or identifier match. COPE v1.2.5 was used to merge high-quality paired reads, and clonotypes were defined as unique nucleotide sequences. Clonotypes were aligned to IMGT TRBV, TRBD and TRBJ reference segments using MiTCR v1.1. The analysis included only V-J combinations with a frequency above 0.0001, which together covered roughly 99% of the repertoires. The TCS score was defined as the ratio of F50 (clonal expansion) to E x V (chaos), calculated using BLOSUM62-based TCRdist between CDR3 peptides within each V-J. Welch's t-statistics and random forest reduced several hundred V-J features to about 13, which were used in a naive Bayes classifier (R e1071). Using fastp at Q25 and MiXCR, TCRdb reprocessed the public reads and kept productive beta chains. Each entry merges the rows of one CDR3 protein and shows their most common DNA and genes. The V and J calls here are based on TCRdb, not the publication. In this sample the table shows some 300,000 distinct CDR3 sequences, around 17% of which occur a single time. Jointly, the top ten make up around 33% of the sample.

The CDR3 numbers 15 residues from cysteine through phenylalanine. CDR3 DNA is the only sequence kept; it has 45 bases, read in frame from the first base. From V the trimming removes 4 bases and from J it removes 1 base, while the gene matches leave 6 bases of the junction unaccounted for. Reading the germline V gene gives CDR1 SGDLS and CDR2 YYNGEE. This clonotype originated in a man aged 30 to 39 with Graves' hyperthyroidism. Source material: blood. The chain is encoded by TRBV9 joined to TRBJ2-7; the junction holds 9 bases that match TRBD2. The sequenced DNA is TGTGCCAGCAGCCGTAGCGGGAGAGGGTCCTACGAGCAGTACTTC. Its protein reads: CASSRSGRGSYEQYF.